This T cell receptor beta chain emerged from a study of glioma-infiltrating T cells. The table lists this clonotype with a few counts. Using RNA template, CDR3s of TCR alpha and beta were amplified with iRepertoire arm-PCR. One entry per CDR3 protein results from TCRdb running MiXCR on the multiplex PCR reads. Of approximately 110,000 distinct CDR3 sequences in the sample, 23% were seen once. The germline CDR1 and CDR2 sequences are SGDLS and YYNGEE. The CDR3 is made up of 16 amino acids. After removal of 0 bases from V and 4 bases from J, the junction contained 5 bases not matched to a gene. V and J are TRBV9 and TRBJ2-3, with 10 nucleotides matching TRBD2. This TCR was sampled from a human donor with low-grade glioma or glioblastoma, undergoing nonglioma brain surgery, or in good health (not recorded which). The specimen sequenced was glioma tissue, nonneoplastic brain tissue, or PBMCs (not recorded which). In DNA form, the CDR3 reads TGTGCCAGCAGCGTAGCCCCAGCGGGAGGGCCAGATACGCAGTATTTT. Amino acids: CASSVAPAGGPDTQYF. Supplemented by reference TRBV9 and TRBJ2-3, the full variable domain reads DSGVTQTPKHLITATGQRVTLRCSPRSGDLSVYWYQQSLDQGLQFLIQYYNGEERAKGNILERFSAQQFPDLHSELNLSSLELGDSALYFCASSVAPAGGPDTQYFGPGTRLTVL.